This paragraph covers one T cell receptor (beta chain) sequence. Its antigen is undetermined. Time point reported: week 5, during vaccination. All doses held 300 ug of mutant IDH1 20-mer peptide, with topical imiquimod. The V segment lost 6 bases and the J segment 3 bases; nucleotides outside the gene matches: 4. The CDR3 spans 13 residues. Germline V gene data show CDR1 as SGHRS and CDR2 as YFSETQ. The data were obtained in a study of a mutant IDH1 vaccine in newly diagnosed glioma. Whole-study context: Weeks 1, 3, 5, 7, 11, 15, 19 and 23 were when patients received their eight vaccinations.

TCRdb keeps only in-frame clones here, not all; method: immunoSEQ multiplex PCR. The sample comprises almost 30,000 clones, roughly 90% of which are singletons, and under 4% rests with the top ten. General study results and limits: Pseudoprogression showed no apparent link to changes in top peripheral T cell clonotypes.

The sequence was collected from a middle-aged woman with glioma. Some clones in this sample may be carry-over from other donors' samples. The sample here was peripheral blood mononuclear cells (PBMCs), taken from a glioma patient whose treatment included an IDH1 peptide vaccine. The rearrangement uses TRBV5-1 and TRBJ2-7, with 9 bases aligning to TRBD2. CDR3 in amino acids: CASKAGGVYEQYF. DNA of the CDR3: TGCGCCAGCAAAGCGGGAGGCGTCTACGAGCAGTACTTC.